The clone carrying this T cell receptor beta chain was detected ten times or more. TCRdb called clones again from the PCR reads with MiXCR. The sample shows about 14,000 clones, approximately 28% of them seen only once. Thyroid surgery was performed in patients who had received no treatment beforehand. These data originate in a study of metastatic and nonmetastatic thyroid tumors. Background on the study: Repertoires were compared across blood and tumor or nodule tissue from malignant and benign thyroid patients.

Germline V lookup: CDR1 KGHSH, CDR2 LQKENI. The CDR3 is 13 amino acids. V lost 2 bases and J lost 5, with 9 bases in between. Sequencing was done on a sample of tumor tissue. The sequence was collected from a female donor with papillary thyroid cancer or a benign thyroid nodule (not recorded which). Some clones in this sample may be carry-over from other donors' samples. The chain employs TRBV18 and TRBJ2-5; no reliable D call. The CDR3 nucleotides are TGTGCCAGCTCACCATTTGGGTCGGAGACCCAGTACTTC. It yields the protein CASSPFGSETQYF.